The clone carrying this TCR beta chain was seen once. The antigen remains unidentified. TCRdb analysed the 5' RACE reads with MiXCR anew, one entry per CDR3 protein. This sample has about 450,000 distinct CDR3 sequences, with 25% to 30% found just once. These data originate in a study of CD8 T cells in ankylosing spondylitis. Study findings and constraints: Some of these motif variants have turned up before, in reports on reactive arthritis synovial fluid and blood. Disease-linked clones were reportedly significantly enriched in matched ankylosing spondylitis synovial fluid. Among TCR beta sequences, a motif of several highly homologous variants appeared characteristic of ankylosing spondylitis blood.

Trimming shortened V by 1 base and J by 3 bases, and 13 bases separated the two germline ends. CDR3 length equals 15 residues. CDR1 is SGHNT and CDR2 is YENEEA in the germline V gene. The source of this sequence is a male donor with ankylosing spondylitis. The sample consisted of blood, either unsorted or a sorted T cell fraction (not recorded which). V is TRBV11-3 and J is TRBJ2-7, with a possible D match to TRBD1 (6 bases). CDR3 nucleotide sequence: TGTGCCAGCAGCTTAGGAGGGGGACACGACTACGAGCAGTACTTC. Amino acid sequence: CASSLGGGHDYEQYF.